A single sample is the source of the 11 T cell receptor beta chains below, sequenced in a study of cytomegalovirus exposure and HLA in healthy donors. With 60 Vbeta and 13 Jbeta primers, the PCR was carried out. Produced via immunoSEQ multiplex PCR; TCRdb's table is partial and in-frame only. The sample shows roughly 150,000 clones, roughly four fifths of them seen only once. Source material: PBMCs. These receptors originate from a girl aged 2-10 years in good health and CMV-seropositive.

The rearrangement joins TRBV6-5 to TRBJ2-5; TRBD1 matches at 8 bases. The CDR3 is 16 amino acids. Looked up from germline, CDR1 is MNHEY and CDR2 is SVGAGI. J gave up 3 bases and V 3 bases, and 9 bases lay outside the gene matches. The CDR3 coding sequence is TGTGCCAGCAGTTATCTCGTCACGGACAGGGAAGAGACCCAGTACTTC. It codes for CASSYLVTDREETQYF.

The chain employs TRBV7-9 and TRBJ2-1; tentative D call: TRBD2 (5 bases). The CDR3 contains 15 residues. Germline values: CDR1 SEHNR, CDR2 FQNEAQ (reference sequence). Trimming removed 6 bases at V and 2 bases at J, with 14 bases between. Here the CDR3 DNA reads TGTGCCAGCAGGACTTGGGAGCGGCCCTACAATGAGCAGTTCTTC. Translated, it gives CASRTWERPYNEQFF.

This sequence joins TRBV5-1 and TRBJ1-6; D ambiguous. Germline V gene data show CDR1 as SGHRS and CDR2 as YFSETQ. Trimming left V 3 bases short and J 5 bases short, with 12 bases between. The CDR3 consists of 15 residues. CDR3 DNA sequence: TGCGCCAGCAGCTCGGGAATTCCCGATAATTCACCCCTCCACTTT. Its protein product is CASSSGIPDNSPLHF.

The chain joins TRBV15 to TRBJ1-2; no definite D call. Germline V lookup: CDR1 LNHNV, CDR2 YYDKDF (reference sequence). The CDR3 sequence is 17 residues long. V dropped 4 bases and J dropped 6 bases, with 24 bases sitting between them. Here the CDR3 reads CATSTRRGSRKNDGYTF. CDR3 in DNA: TGTGCCACCAGCACGCGGCGGGGAAGCCGAAAAAACGATGGCTACACCTTC.

The chain links TRBV27 to TRBJ2-6; D not certain. Trimming took 4 bases from V and 0 from J, leaving 10 bases between them. Germline loops: CDR1 MNHEY, CDR2 SMNVEV (reference sequence). This CDR3 comprises 16 residues. In nucleotides, the CDR3 is TGTGCCAGCAGTTCCCTTCGTCCCTCTGGGGCCAACGTCCTGACTTTC. Its translation: CASSSLRPSGANVLTF.

The sample holds a few counts of this clone. This rearrangement joins TRBV30 to TRBJ2-3, with 8 positions matching TRBD2. The CDR3 consists of 15 residues. Per the germline V gene, CDR1 is GTSNPN and CDR2 is SVGIG (reference sequence). Losses at the gene ends were 3 bases for V and 0 bases for J; bases not matched to a gene: 5. Here the CDR3 reads CAWSDSGISTDTQYF. CDR3 DNA sequence: TGTGCCTGGAGCGATAGCGGGATCAGCACAGATACGCAGTATTTT.

CDR3 nucleotides: TGTGCCAGCAGCCCTAAAGAGACCCAGTACTTC. This gives the protein CASSPKETQYF. This rearrangement joins TRBV7-2 to TRBJ2-5; D gene uncertain. Trimming left V 5 bases short and J 3 bases short, with 4 bases between. Germline CDR1 is SGHTA and CDR2 is FQGNSA. The CDR3 consists of 11 residues.

The chain joins TRBV29-1 to TRBJ2-5; D call uncertain. Trimming left V 0 bases short and J 1 base short, with 6 bases between. The CDR3 has 13 residues. In germline, CDR1 is SQVTM, CDR2 ANQGSEA. CDR3 DNA sequence: TGCAGCGTTGAAGATCCTTCCCAAGAGACCCAGTACTTC. Translating gives CSVEDPSQETQYF. Complete variable domain (other parts from reference TRBV29-1 and TRBJ2-5): SAVISQKPSRDICQRGTSLTIQCQVDSQVTMMFWYRQQPGQSLTLIATANQGSEATYESGFVIDKFPISRPNLTFSTLTVSNMSPEDSSIYLCSVEDPSQETQYFGPGTRLLVL.

The chain couples TRBV2 to TRBJ1-2, with 7 bases fitting TRBD1. Germline CDR1 is SNHLY and CDR2 is FYNNEI. V lost 10 bases and J lost 8; bases outside the gene matches: 4. The CDR3 sequence is 10 residues long. The CDR3: CATLTGGYTF. DNA of the CDR3: TGTGCCACCCTGACAGGGGGCTACACCTTC.

In its sample, this clone was seen once. The chain combines TRBV15 with TRBJ2-5, with D possibly TRBD2 on 5 matching bases. Germline loops: CDR1 LNHNV, CDR2 YYDKDF (reference sequence). Trimming removed 1 base from V and 4 bases from J, with 10 bases in between. This CDR3 comprises 14 residues. CDR3 DNA: TGTGCCACCAGCAGAGGGCGGGTCGGAGAGACCCAGTACTTC. Residues: CATSRGRVGETQYF.

The V and J genes are TRBV6-1 and TRBJ1-5; 10 bases are shared with TRBD1. The germline gives CDR1 MNHNS, CDR2 SASEGT. The CDR3 has 18 amino acids. V was clipped by 1 base and J by 4 bases; unmatched bases: 10. As DNA, the CDR3 is TGTGCCAGCAGTGAAGATTTCGGGGGACAGGGGAATAATCAGCCCCAGCATTTT. As protein: CASSEDFGGQGNNQPQHF.